This T cell receptor beta chain is from a study of blood T cell repertoires in COVID-19. Study summary: T cells, B-cell-depleted T cells, or PBMCs provided the cDNA or gDNA that served as material.

This clone turned up a few times. Repertoires were generated with immunoSEQ multiplex PCR, while TCRdb's copy carries only in-frame clones and drops some. The sample has tens of thousands of clones; 88% are singletons. The CDR3 sequence is 14 residues long. V was pared by 6 bases and J by 4 bases, with 3 bases of the junction left unmatched. Germline V lookup: CDR1 MNHNY, CDR2 SVGAGI (reference sequence). Source material: peripheral blood. The chain employs TRBV6-6 and TRBJ2-1; 10 bases fit TRBD2. This clonotype originated in a human donor in a cohort sampled during active COVID-19. DNA of the CDR3: TGTGCCAGCAGCAGGACTAGCGGATACAATGAGCAGTTCTTC. It encodes CASSRTSGYNEQFF.